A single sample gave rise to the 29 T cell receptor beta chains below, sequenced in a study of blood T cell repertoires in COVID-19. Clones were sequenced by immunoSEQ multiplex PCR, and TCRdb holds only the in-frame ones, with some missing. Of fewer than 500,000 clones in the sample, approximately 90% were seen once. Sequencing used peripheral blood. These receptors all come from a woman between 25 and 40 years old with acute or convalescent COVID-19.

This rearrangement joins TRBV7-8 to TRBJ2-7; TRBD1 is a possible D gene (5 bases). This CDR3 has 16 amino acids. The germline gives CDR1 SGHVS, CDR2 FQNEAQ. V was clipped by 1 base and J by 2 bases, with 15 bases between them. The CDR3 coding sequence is TGTGCCAGCAGCTTAGGTTCGCAGGGATGGACCTACGAGCAGTACTTC. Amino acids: CASSLGSQGWTYEQYF.

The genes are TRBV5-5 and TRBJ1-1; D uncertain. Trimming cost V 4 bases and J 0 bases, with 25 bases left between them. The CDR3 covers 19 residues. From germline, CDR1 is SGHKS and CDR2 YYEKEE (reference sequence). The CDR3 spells CASSTEGLMVGQLNTEAFF. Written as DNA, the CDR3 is TGTGCCAGCAGCACAGAAGGTCTTATGGTTGGGCAGCTGAACACTGAAGCTTTCTTT.

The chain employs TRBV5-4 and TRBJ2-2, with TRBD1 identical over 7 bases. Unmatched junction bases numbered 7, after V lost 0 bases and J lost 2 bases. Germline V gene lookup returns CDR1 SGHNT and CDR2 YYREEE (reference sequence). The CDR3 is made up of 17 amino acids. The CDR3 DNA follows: TGTGCCAGCAGCTTGGCCTGGGGGACAGAAAACACCGGGGAGCTGTTTTTT. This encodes CASSLAWGTENTGELFF.

The DNA of the CDR3 is TGTGCCAGCAGCCAAGTGGACAGGGGATACCACGAGCAGTACTTC. Amino acid sequence: CASSQVDRGYHEQYF. The chain recombines TRBV4-2 with TRBJ2-7; TRBD1 aligns across 9 bases. CDR1 LGHNA and CDR2 YNFKEQ come from the germline V gene. The CDR3 consists of 15 residues. V shed 1 base, J shed 5 bases, and the junction held 6 bases outside the gene matches.

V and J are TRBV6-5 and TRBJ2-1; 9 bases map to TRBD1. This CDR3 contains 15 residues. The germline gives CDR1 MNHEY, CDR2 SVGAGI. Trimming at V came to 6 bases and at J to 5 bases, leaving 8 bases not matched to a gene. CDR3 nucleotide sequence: TGTGCCAGCAGATTTCACCGGGACAGGGACAATGAGCAGTTCTTC. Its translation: CASRFHRDRDNEQFF.

The CDR3 here is CASQEDRGDGYTF. CDR3 bases: TGTGCCAGCCAGGAGGACAGGGGTGATGGCTACACCTTC. The chain recombines TRBV12-3 or TRBV12-4 with TRBJ1-2; 9 bases align to TRBD1. J lost 6 bases, V lost 8 bases, and 7 bases had no gene match. The CDR3 runs 13 residues.

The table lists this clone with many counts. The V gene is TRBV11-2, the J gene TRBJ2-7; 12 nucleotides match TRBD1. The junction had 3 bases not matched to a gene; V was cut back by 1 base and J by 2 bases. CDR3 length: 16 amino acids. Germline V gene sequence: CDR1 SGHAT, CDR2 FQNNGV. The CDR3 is CASSLGGQGAAYEQYF. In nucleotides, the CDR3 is TGTGCCAGCAGCTTAGGGGGACAGGGGGCGGCCTACGAGCAGTACTTC. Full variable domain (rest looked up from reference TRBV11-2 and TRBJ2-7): EAGVAQSPRYKIIEKRQSVAFWCNPISGHATLYWYQQILGQGPKLLIQFQNNGVVDDSQLPKDRFSAERLKGVDSTLKIQPAKLEDSAVYLCASSLGGQGAAYEQYFGPGTRLTVT.

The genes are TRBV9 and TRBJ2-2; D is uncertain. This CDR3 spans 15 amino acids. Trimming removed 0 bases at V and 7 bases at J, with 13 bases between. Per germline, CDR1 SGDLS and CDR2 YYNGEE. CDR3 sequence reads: CASSVDGSLGGELFF. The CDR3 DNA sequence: TGTGCCAGCAGCGTAGATGGTAGCTTAGGCGGGGAGCTGTTTTTT.

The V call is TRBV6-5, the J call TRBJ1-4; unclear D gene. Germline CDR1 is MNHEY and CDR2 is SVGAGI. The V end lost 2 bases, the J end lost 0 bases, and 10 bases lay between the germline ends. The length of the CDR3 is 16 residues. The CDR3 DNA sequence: TGTGCCAGCAGTTACGTGGCTCTTGCAACTAATGAAAAACTGTTTTTT. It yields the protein CASSYVALATNEKLFF.

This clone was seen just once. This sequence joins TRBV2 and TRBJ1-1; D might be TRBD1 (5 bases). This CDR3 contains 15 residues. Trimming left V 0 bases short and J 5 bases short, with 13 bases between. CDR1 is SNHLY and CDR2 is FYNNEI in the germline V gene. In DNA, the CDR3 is TGTGCCAGCAGTGAAGCGATCAGGAAGGGGACTGAAGCTTTCTTT. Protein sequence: CASSEAIRKGTEAFF.

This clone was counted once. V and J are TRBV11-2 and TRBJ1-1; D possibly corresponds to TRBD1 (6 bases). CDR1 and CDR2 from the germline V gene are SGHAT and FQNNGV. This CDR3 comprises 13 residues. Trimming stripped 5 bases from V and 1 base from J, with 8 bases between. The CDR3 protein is CASSRQENTEAFF. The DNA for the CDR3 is TGTGCCAGCAGCCGACAGGAGAACACTGAAGCTTTCTTT.

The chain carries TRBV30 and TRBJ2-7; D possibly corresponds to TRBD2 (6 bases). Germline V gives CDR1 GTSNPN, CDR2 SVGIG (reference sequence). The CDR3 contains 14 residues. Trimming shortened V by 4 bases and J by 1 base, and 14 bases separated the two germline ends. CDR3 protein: CAWTAGFGSYEQYF. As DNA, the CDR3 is TGTGCCTGGACCGCGGGGTTTGGATCCTACGAGCAGTACTTC. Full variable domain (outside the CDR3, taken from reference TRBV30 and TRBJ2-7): SQTIHQWPATLVQPVGSPLSLECTVEGTSNPNLYWYRQAAGRGLQLLFYSVGIGQISSEVPQNLSASRPQDRQFILSSKKLLLSDSGFYLCAWTAGFGSYEQYFGPGTRLTVT.

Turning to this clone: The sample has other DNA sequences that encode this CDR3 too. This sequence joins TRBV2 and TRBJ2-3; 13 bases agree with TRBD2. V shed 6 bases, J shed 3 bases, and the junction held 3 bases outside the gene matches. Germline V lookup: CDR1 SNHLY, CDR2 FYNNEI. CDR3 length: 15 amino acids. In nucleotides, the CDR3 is TGTGCCAGCAGCGAGGGACTAGCGGGGACAGATACGCAGTATTTT. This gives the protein CASSEGLAGTDTQYF.

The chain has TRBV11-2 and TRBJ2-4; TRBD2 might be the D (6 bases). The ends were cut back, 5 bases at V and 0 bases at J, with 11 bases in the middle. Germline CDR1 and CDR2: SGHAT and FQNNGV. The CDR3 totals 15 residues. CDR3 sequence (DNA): TGTGCCAGCAGCCCGGGCGGGGCAGCCAAAAACATTCAGTACTTC. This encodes CASSPGGAAKNIQYF.

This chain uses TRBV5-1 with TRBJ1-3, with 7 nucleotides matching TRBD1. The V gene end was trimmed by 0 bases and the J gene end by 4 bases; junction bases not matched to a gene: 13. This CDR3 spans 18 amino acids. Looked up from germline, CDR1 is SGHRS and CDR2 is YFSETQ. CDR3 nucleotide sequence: TGCGCCAGCAGCTTGGTGCCCTCCCGGGACAGCCCGGGAAACACCATATATTTT. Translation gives CASSLVPSRDSPGNTIYF.

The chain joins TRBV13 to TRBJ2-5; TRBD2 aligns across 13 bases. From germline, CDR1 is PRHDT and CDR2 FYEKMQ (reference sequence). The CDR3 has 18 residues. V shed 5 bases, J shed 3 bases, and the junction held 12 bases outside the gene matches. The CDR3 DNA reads TGTGCCAGCAGCCAGTTCCTCGGGACTAGCGGGGATAAAGAGACCCAGTACTTC. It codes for CASSQFLGTSGDKETQYF. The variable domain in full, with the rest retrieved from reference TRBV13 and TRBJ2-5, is AAGVIQSPRHLIKEKRETATLKCYPIPRHDTVYWYQQGPGQDPQFLISFYEKMQSDKGSIPDRFSAQQFSDYHSELNMSSLELGDSALYFCASSQFLGTSGDKETQYFGPGTRLLVL.

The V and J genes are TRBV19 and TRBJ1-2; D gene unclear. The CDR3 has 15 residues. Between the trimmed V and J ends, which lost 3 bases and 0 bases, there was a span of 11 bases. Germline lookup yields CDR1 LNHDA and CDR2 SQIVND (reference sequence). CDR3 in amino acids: CASSILRPPNYGYTF. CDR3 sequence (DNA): TGTGCCAGTAGTATCCTGCGGCCTCCTAACTATGGCTACACCTTC.

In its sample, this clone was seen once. The CDR3 region has the DNA TGTGCCAGCAGCTTGGTGGACAGAATGAACACTGAAGCTTTCTTT. It yields the protein CASSLVDRMNTEAFF. The rearrangement joins TRBV5-4 to TRBJ1-1, with a weak D call TRBD1 (6 bases). V was clipped by 0 bases and J by 0 bases, with 9 bases between them. This CDR3 contains 15 residues. Germline assignment: CDR1 SGHNT and CDR2 YYREEE (reference sequence).

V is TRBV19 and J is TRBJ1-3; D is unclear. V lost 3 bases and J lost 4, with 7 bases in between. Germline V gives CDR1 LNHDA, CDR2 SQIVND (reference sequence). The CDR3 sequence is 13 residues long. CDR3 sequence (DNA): TGTGCCAGTAGTATCGGCGGAGGAAACACCATATATTTT. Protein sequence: CASSIGGGNTIYF. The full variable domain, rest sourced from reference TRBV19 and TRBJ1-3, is DGGITQSPKYLFRKEGQNVTLSCEQNLNHDAMYWYRQDPGQGLRLIYYSQIVNDFQKGDIAEGYSVSREKKESFPLTVTSAQKNPTAFYLCASSIGGGNTIYFGEGSWLTVV.

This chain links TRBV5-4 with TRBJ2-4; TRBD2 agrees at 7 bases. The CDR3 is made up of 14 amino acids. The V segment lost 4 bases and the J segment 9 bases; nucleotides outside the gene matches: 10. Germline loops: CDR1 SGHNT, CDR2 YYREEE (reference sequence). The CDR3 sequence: CASSAPGLPSIQYF. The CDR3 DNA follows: TGTGCCAGCAGCGCACCGGGACTACCCAGCATTCAGTACTTC. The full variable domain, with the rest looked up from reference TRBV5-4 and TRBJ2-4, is ETGVTQSPTHLIKTRGQQVTLRCSSQSGHNTVSWYQQALGQGPQFIFQYYREEENGRGNFPPRFSGLQFPNYSSELNVNALELDDSALYLCASSAPGLPSIQYFGAGTRLSVL.

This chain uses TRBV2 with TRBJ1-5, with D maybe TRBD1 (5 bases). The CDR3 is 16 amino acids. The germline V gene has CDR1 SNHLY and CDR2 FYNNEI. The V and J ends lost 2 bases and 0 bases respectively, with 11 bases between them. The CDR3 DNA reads TGTGCCAGCAGTGAATTTTTGACAGCTAGCAATCAGCCCCAGCATTTT. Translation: CASSEFLTASNQPQHF.

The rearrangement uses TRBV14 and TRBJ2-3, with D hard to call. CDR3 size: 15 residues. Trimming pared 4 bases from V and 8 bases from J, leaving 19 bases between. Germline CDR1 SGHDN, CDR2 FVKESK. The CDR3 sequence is CASSPTSPLSGTQYF. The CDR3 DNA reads TGTGCCAGCAGCCCGACAAGCCCGCTATCTGGTACGCAGTATTTT.

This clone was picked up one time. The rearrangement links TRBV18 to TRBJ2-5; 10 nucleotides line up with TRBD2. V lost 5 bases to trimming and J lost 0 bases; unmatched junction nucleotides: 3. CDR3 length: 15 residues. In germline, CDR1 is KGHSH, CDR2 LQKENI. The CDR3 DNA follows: TGTGCCAGCTCATCCCTAGCGGGGGACCAAGAGACCCAGTACTTC. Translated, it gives CASSSLAGDQETQYF. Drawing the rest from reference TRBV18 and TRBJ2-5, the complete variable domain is NAGVMQNPRHLVRRRGQEARLRCSPMKGHSHVYWYRQLPEEGLKFMVYLQKENIIDESGMPKERFSAEFPKEGPSILRIQQVVRGDSAAYFCASSSLAGDQETQYFGPGTRLLVL.

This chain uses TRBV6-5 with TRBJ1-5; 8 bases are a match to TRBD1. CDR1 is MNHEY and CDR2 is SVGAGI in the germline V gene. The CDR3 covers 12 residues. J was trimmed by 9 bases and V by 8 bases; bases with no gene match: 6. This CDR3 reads CASESGGRPQHF. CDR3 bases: TGTGCCAGCGAATCAGGGGGCCGGCCCCAGCATTTT.

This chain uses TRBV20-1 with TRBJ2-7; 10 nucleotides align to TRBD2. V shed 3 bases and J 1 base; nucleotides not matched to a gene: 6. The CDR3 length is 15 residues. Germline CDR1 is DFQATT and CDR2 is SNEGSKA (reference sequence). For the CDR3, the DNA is TGCAGTGCTAGTGAGATTAGCGGGGGGTCCTACGAGCAGTACTTC. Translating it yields CSASEISGGSYEQYF.

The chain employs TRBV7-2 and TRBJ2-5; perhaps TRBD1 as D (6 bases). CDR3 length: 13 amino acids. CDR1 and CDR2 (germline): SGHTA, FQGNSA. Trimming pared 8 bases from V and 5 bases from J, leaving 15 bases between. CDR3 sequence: CASDNLGAETQYF. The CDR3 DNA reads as TGTGCCAGCGACAATCTGGGGGCGGAGACCCAGTACTTC.

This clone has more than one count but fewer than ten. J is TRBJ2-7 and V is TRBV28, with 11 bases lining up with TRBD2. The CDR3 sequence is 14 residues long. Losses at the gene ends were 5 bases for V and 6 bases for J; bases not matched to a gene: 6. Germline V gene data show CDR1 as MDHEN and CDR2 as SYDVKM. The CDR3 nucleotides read TGTGCCAGCAGTGTAGCGGGGGGGAGTTTCGAGCAGTACTTC. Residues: CASSVAGGSFEQYF.

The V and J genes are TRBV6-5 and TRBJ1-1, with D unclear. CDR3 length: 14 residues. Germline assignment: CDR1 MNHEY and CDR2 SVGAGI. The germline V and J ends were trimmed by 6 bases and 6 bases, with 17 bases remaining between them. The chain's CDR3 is CASSQRGVRAEAFF. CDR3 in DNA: TGTGCCAGCAGCCAACGAGGTGTGCGGGCTGAAGCTTTCTTT.

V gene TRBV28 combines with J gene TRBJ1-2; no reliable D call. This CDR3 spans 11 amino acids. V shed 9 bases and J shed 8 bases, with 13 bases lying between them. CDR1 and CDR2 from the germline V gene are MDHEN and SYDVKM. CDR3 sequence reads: CASGLTQGYTF. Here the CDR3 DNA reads TGTGCCAGTGGTTTAACTCAAGGCTACACCTTC.